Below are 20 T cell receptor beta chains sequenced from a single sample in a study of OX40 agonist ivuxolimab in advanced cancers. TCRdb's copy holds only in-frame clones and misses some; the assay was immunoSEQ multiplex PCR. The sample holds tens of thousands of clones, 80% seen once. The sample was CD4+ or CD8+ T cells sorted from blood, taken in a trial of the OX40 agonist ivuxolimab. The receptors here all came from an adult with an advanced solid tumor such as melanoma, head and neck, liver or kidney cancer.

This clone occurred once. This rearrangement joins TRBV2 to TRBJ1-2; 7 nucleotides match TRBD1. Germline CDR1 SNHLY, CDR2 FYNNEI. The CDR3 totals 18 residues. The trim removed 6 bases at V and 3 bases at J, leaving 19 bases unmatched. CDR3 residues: CASSPGGGGGIGDYGYTF. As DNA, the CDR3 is TGTGCCAGCAGCCCCGGGGGCGGAGGGGGCATAGGGGACTATGGCTACACCTTC.

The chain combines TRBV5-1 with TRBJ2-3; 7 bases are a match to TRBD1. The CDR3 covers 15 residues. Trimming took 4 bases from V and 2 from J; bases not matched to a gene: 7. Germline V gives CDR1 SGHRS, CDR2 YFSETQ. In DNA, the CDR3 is TGCGCCAGCAGCCAAAGACAGGGATCCACAGATACGCAGTATTTT. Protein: CASSQRQGSTDTQYF.

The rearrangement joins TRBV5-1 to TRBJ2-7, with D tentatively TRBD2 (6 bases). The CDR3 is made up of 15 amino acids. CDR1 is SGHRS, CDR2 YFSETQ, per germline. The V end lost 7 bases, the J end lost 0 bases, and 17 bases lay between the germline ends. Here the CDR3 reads CASRLGAGSSYEQYF. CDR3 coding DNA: TGCGCCAGCCGTCTAGGTGCGGGGAGCTCCTACGAGCAGTACTTC.

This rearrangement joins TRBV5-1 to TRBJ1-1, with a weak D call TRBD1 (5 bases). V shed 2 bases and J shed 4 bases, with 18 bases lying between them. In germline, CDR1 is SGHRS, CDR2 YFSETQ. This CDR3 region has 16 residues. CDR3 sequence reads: CASSLFGQGDRTEAFF. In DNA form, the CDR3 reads TGCGCCAGCAGCTTATTCGGGCAGGGCGATCGCACTGAAGCTTTCTTT.

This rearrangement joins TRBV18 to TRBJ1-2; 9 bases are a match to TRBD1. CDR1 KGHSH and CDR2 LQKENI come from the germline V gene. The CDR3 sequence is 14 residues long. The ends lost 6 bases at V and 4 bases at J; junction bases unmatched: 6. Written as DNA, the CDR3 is TGTGCCAGCTCGGCCGGGACAGGGCTCTATGGCTACACCTTC. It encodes CASSAGTGLYGYTF.

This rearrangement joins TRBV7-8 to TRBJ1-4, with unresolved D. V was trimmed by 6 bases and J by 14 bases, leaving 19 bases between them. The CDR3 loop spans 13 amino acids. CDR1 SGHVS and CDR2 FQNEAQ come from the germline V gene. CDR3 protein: CASSSRGRLGLFF. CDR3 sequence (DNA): TGTGCCAGCAGTTCACGTGGTAGGCTCGGGCTGTTTTTT.

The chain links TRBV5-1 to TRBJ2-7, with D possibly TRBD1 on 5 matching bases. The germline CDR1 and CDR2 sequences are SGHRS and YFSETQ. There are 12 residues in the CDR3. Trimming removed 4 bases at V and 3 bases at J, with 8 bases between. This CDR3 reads CASSTQGYEQYF. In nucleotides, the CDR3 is TGCGCCAGCAGCACTCAGGGCTACGAGCAGTACTTC. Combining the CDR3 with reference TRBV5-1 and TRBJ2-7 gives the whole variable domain KAGVTQTPRYLIKTRGQQVTLSCSPISGHRSVSWYQQTPGQGLQFLFEYFSETQRNKGNFPGRFSGRQFSNSRSEMNVSTLELGDSALYLCASSTQGYEQYFGPGTRLTVT.

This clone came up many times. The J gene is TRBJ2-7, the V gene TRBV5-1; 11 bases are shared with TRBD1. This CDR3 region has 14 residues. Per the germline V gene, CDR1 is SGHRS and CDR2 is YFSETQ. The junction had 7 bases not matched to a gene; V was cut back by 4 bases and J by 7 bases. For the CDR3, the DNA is TGCGCCAGCAGCACCTCCGGGACAGGGGGAGAGCAGTACTTC. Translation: CASSTSGTGGEQYF.

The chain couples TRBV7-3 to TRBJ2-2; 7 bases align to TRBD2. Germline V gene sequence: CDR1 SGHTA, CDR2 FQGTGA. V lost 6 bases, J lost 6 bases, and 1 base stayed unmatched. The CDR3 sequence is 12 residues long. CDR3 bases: TGTGCCAGCAGACGGGAGGCCGGGGAGCTGTTTTTT. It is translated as CASRREAGELFF.

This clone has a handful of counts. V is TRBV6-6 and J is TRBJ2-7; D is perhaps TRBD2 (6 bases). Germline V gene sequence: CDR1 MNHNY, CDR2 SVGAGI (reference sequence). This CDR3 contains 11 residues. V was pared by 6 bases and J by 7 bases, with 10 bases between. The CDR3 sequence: CASRMGGEQYF. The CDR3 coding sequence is TGTGCCAGCAGGATGGGAGGTGAGCAGTACTTC.

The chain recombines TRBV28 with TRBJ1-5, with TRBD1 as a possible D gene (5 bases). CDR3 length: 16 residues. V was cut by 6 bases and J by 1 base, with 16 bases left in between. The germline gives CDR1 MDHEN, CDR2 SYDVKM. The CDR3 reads CASSPVPGRSNQPQHF. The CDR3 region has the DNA TGTGCCAGCAGCCCGGTCCCAGGGAGAAGCAATCAGCCCCAGCATTTT.

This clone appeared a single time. DNA for the CDR3: TGCGCCACCCGAGGGCTAGCGGGGGGCTACAATGAGCAGTTCTTC. This codes for CATRGLAGGYNEQFF. The chain is built from TRBV10-1 and TRBJ2-1, with 11 positions matching TRBD2. The CDR3 covers 15 residues. J gave up 3 bases and V 10 bases, and 8 bases lay outside the gene matches. The germline CDR1 and CDR2 sequences are WNHNN and SYGVQD (reference sequence).

The CDR3 nucleotides read TGTGCCTGGAGTTTTATGGAGACCCAGTACTTC. Translation gives CAWSFMETQYF. The chain employs TRBV30 and TRBJ2-5; D is ambiguous. Germline CDR1 and CDR2: GTSNPN and SVGIG (reference sequence). The CDR3 covers 11 residues. The ends were cut back, 2 bases at V and 5 bases at J, with 6 bases in the middle.

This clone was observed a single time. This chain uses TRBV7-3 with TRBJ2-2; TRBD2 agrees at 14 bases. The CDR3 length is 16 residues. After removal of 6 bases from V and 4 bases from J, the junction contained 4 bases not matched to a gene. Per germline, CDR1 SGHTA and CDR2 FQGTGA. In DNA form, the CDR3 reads TGTGCCAGCAGGAGAGGACTAGCGGGAGGCACCGGGGAGCTGTTTTTT. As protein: CASRRGLAGGTGELFF.

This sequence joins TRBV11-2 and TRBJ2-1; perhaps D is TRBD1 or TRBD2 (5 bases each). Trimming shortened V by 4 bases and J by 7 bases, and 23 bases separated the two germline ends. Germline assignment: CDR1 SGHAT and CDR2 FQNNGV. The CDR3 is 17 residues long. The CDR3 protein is CASSSRDGPKGLNEQFF. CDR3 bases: TGTGCCAGCAGCTCCCGGGACGGGCCCAAGGGCTTGAATGAGCAGTTCTTC.

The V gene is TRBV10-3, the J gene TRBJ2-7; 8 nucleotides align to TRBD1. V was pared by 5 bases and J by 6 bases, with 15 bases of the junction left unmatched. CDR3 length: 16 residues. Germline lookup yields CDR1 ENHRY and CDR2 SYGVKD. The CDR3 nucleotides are TGTGCCATCAGTAACGCCGGGACAGGTCACCCTCGCGAGCAGTACTTC. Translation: CAISNAGTGHPREQYF.

The CDR3 DNA sequence: TGCGCCAGCAGCCCACAGGGTTGGGCGAACACTGAAGCTTTCTTT. Protein product: CASSPQGWANTEAFF. V gene TRBV5-1 combines with J gene TRBJ1-1; tentative D call: TRBD1 (6 bases). Looked up from germline, CDR1 is SGHRS and CDR2 is YFSETQ. V lost 4 bases and J lost 1, with 14 bases in between. The CDR3 has 15 amino acids.

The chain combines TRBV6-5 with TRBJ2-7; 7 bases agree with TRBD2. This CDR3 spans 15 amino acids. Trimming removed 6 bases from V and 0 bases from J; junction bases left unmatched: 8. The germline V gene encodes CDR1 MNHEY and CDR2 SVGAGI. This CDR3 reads CASSASGQSSYEQYF. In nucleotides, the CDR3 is TGTGCCAGCAGCGCTAGCGGCCAAAGCTCCTACGAGCAGTACTTC.

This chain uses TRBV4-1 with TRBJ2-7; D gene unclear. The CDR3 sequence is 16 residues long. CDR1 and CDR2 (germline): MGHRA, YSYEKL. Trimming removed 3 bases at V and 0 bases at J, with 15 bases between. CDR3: CASSHNLGQISYEQYF. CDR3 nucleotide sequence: TGCGCCAGCAGCCATAATTTGGGCCAGATCTCCTACGAGCAGTACTTC.

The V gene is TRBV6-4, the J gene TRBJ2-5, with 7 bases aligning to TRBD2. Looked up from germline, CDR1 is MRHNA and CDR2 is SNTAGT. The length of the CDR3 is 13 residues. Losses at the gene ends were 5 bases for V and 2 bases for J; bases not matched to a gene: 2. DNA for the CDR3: TGTGCCAGCAGTCGGGAGGAGCAAGAGACCCAGTACTTC. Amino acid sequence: CASSREEQETQYF.